This T cell receptor beta chain was captured in a study of blood T cells in healthy people across ages. Combining a sample-barcoded 5' primer with a J-beta primer mix, a second PCR ran for roughly 7 to 11 cycles. Every cDNA molecule carried a tag from a template-switch adaptor bearing 12 random nucleotides. MiXCR, applied by TCRdb to the 5' RACE reads, yields one record per CDR3 protein. The sample includes around 1,000,000 distinct CDR3 sequences, about 23% of them seen just once. Trimming removed 8 bases from V and 3 bases from J, with 16 bases in between. Germline V gives CDR1 MGHDK, CDR2 SYGVNS. This CDR3 region has 14 residues. The same sample was also studied in work on T cells of mothers and their children. That paper notes: Three healthy Caucasian mothers served as donors, and their six children did as well.

The sequenced sample was blood. The receptor was isolated from a girl aged 2-10 years in good health. The rearrangement uses TRBV25-1 and TRBJ2-5, with D perhaps given as TRBD1 or TRBD2 (5 bases each). CDR3: CASWDGDIEETQYF. CDR3 in DNA: TGTGCCAGCTGGGACGGGGATATAGAAGAGACCCAGTACTTC.